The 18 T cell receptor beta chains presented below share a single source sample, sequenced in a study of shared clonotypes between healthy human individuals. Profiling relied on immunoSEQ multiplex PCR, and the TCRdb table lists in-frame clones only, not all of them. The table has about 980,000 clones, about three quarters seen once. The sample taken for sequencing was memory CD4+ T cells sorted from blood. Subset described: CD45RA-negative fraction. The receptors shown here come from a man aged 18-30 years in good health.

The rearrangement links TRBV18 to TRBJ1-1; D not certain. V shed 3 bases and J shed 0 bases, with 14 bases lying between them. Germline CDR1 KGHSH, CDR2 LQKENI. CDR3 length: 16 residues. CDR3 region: CASSPRTLGMNTEAFF. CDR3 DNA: TGTGCCAGCTCACCCAGAACCCTTGGGATGAACACTGAAGCTTTCTTT.

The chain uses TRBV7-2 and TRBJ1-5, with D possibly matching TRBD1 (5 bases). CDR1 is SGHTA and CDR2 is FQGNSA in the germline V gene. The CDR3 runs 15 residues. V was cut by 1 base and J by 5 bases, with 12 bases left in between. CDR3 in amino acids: CASSLVAGSDQPQHF. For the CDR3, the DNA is TGTGCCAGCAGCTTAGTTGCAGGGAGCGATCAGCCCCAGCATTTT. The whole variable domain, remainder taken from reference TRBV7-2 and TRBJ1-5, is GAGVSQSPSNKVTEKGKDVELRCDPISGHTALYWYRQSLGQGLEFLIYFQGNSAPDKSGLPSDRFSAERTGGSVSTLTIQRTQQEDSAVYLCASSLVAGSDQPQHFGDGTRLSIL.

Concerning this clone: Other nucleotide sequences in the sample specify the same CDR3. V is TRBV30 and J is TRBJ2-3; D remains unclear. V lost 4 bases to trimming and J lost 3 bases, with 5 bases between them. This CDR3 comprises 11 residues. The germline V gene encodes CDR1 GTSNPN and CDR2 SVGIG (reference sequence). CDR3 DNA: TGTGCCTGGACTGAGACAGATACGCAGTATTTT. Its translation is CAWTETDTQYF.

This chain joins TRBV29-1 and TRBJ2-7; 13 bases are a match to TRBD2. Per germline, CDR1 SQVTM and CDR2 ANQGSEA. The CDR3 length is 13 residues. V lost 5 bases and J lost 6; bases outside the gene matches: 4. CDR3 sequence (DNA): TGCAGCGTTAGACTAGCGGGAGGTGGCGAGCAGTACTTC. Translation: CSVRLAGGGEQYF.

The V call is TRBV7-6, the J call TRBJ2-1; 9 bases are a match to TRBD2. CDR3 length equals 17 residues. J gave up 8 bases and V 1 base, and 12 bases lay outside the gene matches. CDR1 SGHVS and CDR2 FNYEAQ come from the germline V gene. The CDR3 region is CASSLGIMAGGQDEQFF. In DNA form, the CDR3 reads TGTGCCAGCAGCTTAGGTATCATGGCGGGAGGGCAGGATGAGCAGTTCTTC.

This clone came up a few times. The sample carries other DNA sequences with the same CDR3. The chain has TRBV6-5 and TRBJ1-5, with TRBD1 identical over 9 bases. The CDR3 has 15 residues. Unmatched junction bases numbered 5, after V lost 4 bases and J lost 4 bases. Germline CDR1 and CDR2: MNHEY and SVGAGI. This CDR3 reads CASSSGTGLNQPQHF. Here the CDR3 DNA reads TGTGCCAGCAGTTCCGGGACAGGGCTAAATCAGCCCCAGCATTTT.

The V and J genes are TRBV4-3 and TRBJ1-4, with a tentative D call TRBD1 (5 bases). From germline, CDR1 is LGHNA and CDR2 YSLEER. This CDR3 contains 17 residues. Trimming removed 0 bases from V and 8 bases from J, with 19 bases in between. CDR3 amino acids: CASSQDRGSGGEEKLFF. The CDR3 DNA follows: TGCGCCAGCAGCCAAGATAGGGGATCGGGGGGAGAAGAAAAACTGTTTTTT.

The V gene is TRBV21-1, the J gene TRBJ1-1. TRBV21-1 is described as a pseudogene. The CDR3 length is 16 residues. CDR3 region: CASSKRVSRMNTEAFF. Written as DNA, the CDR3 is TGTGCCAGCAGCAAGAGGGTGTCCCGAATGAACACTGAAGCTTTCTTT.

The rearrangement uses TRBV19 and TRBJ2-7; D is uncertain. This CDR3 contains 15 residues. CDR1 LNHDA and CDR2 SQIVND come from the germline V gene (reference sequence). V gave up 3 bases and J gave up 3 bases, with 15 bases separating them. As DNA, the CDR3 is TGTGCCAGTAGTATCGTCGCAGGACCCAGCTACGAGCAGTACTTC. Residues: CASSIVAGPSYEQYF.

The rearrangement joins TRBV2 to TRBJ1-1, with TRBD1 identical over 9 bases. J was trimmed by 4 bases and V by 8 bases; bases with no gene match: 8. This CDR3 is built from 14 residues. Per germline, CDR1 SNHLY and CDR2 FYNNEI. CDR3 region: CASVRGTGITEAFF. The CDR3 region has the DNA TGTGCCAGCGTGCGCGGGACAGGGATCACTGAAGCTTTCTTT.

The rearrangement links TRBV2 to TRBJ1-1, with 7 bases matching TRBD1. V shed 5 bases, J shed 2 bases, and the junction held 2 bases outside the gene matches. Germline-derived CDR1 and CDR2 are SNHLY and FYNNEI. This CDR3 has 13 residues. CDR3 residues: CASSYRGNTEAFF. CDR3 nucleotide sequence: TGTGCCAGCAGTTACAGGGGCAACACTGAAGCTTTCTTT.

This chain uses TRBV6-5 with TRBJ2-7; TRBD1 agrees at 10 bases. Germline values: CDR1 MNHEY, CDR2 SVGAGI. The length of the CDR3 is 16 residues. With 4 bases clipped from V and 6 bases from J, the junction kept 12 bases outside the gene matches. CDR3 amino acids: CASSSRFGTGALEQYF. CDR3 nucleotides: TGTGCCAGCAGTTCTCGTTTTGGGACAGGGGCTCTCGAGCAGTACTTC.

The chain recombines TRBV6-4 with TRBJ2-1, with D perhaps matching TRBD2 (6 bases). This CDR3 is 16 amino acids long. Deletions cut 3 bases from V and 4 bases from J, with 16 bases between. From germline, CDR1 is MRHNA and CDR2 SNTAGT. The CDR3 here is CASSEYLTGEYNEQFF. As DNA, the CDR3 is TGTGCCAGCAGTGAATACTTAACGGGGGAATACAATGAGCAGTTCTTC.

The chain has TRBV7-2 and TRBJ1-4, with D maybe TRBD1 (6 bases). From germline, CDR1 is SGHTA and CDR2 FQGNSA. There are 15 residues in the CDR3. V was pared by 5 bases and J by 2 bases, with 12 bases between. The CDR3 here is CASSPYRDTNEKLFF. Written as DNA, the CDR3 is TGTGCCAGCAGCCCGTACAGGGACACTAATGAAAAACTGTTTTTT.

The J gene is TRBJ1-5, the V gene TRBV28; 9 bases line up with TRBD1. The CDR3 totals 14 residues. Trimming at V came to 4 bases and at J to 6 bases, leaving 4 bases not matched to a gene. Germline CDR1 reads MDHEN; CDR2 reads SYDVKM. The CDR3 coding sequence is TGTGCCAGCAGTTGGGGACAGGGCAGTCAGCCCCAGCATTTT. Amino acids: CASSWGQGSQPQHF.

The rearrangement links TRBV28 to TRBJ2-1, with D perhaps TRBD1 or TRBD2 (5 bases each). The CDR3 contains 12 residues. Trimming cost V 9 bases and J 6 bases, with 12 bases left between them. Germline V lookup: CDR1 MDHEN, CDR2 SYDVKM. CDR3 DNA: TGTGCCAGTACGAGGGGTAGCAATGAGCAGTTCTTC. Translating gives CASTRGSNEQFF.

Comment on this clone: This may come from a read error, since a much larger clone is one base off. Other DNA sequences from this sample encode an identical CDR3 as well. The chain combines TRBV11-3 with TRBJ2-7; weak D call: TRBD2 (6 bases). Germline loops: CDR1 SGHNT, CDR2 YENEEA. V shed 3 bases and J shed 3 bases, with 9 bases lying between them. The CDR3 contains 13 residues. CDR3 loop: CASSLGLGYEQYF. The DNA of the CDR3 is TGTGCCAGCAGCTTGGGACTGGGCTACGAGCAGTACTTC.

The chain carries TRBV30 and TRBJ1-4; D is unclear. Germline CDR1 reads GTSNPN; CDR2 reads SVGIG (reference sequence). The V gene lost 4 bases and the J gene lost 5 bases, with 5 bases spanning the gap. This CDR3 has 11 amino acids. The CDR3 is CAWITNEKLFF. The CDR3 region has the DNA TGTGCCTGGATAACCAATGAAAAACTGTTTTTT.